The source of this T cell receptor beta chain is a study of TIL therapy for anti-PD-1-resistant metastatic lung cancer. This was the immunoSEQ v3 assay. The repertoire was sequenced with immunoSEQ multiplex PCR; TCRdb's copy has only in-frame clones and lacks some. This sample has approximately 30,000 clones, with around two thirds found just once. Stated time point: pre-treatment sample, taken before nivolumab and TIL therapy. Germline loops: CDR1 SGHRS, CDR2 YFSETQ. V gave up 1 base and J gave up 6 bases, with 16 bases separating them. This CDR3 is built from 15 residues. This sample comprised blood, obtained at baseline. V is TRBV5-1 and J is TRBJ1-2; D call uncertain. The receptor comes from a woman aged 25-85 years with non-small cell lung cancer. CDR3 protein: CASSLNNLGMDGYTF. The CDR3 DNA is TGCGCCAGCAGCTTGAATAATCTAGGGATGGATGGCTACACCTTC.